Shown below are 29 T cell receptor beta chains from a single sample sequenced in a study of OX40 agonist ivuxolimab in advanced cancers. Generated by immunoSEQ multiplex PCR, the TCRdb table keeps only in-frame clones and is missing some. The sample has about 62,000 clones; about four fifths are singletons. This specimen consisted of CD4+ or CD8+ T cells sorted from blood, obtained in a trial of the OX40 agonist ivuxolimab. The receptors here all came from an adult with an advanced solid tumor such as melanoma, head and neck, liver or kidney cancer.

The J gene is TRBJ2-3, the V gene TRBV18; no reliable D call. V was pared by 3 bases and J by 4 bases, with 8 bases between. The CDR3 loop spans 13 amino acids. The germline gives CDR1 KGHSH, CDR2 LQKENI. Here the CDR3 reads CASSPRLADTQYF. The CDR3 nucleotides are TGTGCCAGCTCACCCCGGCTGGCAGATACGCAGTATTTT.

V usage is TRBV28 and J usage is TRBJ1-5; no reliable D call. The CDR3 has 14 residues. Germline-derived CDR1 and CDR2 are MDHEN and SYDVKM. Trimming pared 10 bases from V and 0 bases from J, leaving 13 bases between. CDR3 amino acids: CATTLGGSNQPQHF. CDR3 coding DNA: TGTGCCACCACCTTGGGAGGTAGCAATCAGCCCCAGCATTTT.

The chain couples TRBV5-1 to TRBJ1-1, with unresolved D. V lost 2 bases and J 2 bases, leaving 7 bases between the germline ends. The CDR3 is 13 amino acids. In germline, CDR1 is SGHRS, CDR2 YFSETQ. The chain's CDR3 is CASSLKENTEAFF. In nucleotides, the CDR3 is TGCGCCAGCAGCTTAAAGGAAAACACTGAAGCTTTCTTT.

The chain recombines TRBV29-1 with TRBJ2-6, with TRBD1 as a possible D gene (6 bases). The CDR3 is 16 amino acids. V lost 3 bases and J 4 bases, leaving 16 bases between the germline ends. Germline lookup yields CDR1 SQVTM and CDR2 ANQGSEA. This CDR3 is CSVDERGGGGANVLTF. In DNA, the CDR3 is TGCAGCGTTGATGAAAGAGGGGGTGGAGGGGCCAACGTCCTGACTTTC. Using reference TRBV29-1 and TRBJ2-6 for the parts outside the CDR3, the full variable domain is SAVISQKPSRDICQRGTSLTIQCQVDSQVTMMFWYRQQPGQSLTLIATANQGSEATYESGFVIDKFPISRPNLTFSTLTVSNMSPEDSSIYLCSVDERGGGGANVLTFGAGSRLTVL.

On this clone itself: At one boundary the junction diverges from the germline segment, which might be a read error. This rearrangement joins TRBV7-2 to TRBJ2-7; TRBD1 or TRBD2 may be the D gene (5 bases each). The germline CDR1 and CDR2 sequences are SGHTA and FQGNSA. This CDR3 has 13 residues. The CDR3 is CASSPGPNYEQYF. CDR3 DNA sequence: TGCGCCAGCAGCCCGGGACCCAACTACGAGCAGTACTTC.

The V gene is TRBV15, the J gene TRBJ2-3; perhaps TRBD1 as D (6 bases). From germline, CDR1 is LNHNV and CDR2 YYDKDF (reference sequence). The CDR3 loop spans 17 amino acids. Trimming left V 4 bases short and J 6 bases short, with 23 bases between. The CDR3 sequence is CATSKYGQSLPADTQYF. CDR3 in DNA: TGTGCCACCAGCAAGTACGGACAGTCGTTACCTGCGGATACGCAGTATTTT.

This chain joins TRBV7-9 and TRBJ1-1; 7 nucleotides align to TRBD1. Trimming took 5 bases from V and 3 from J; bases not matched to a gene: 6. Germline V lookup: CDR1 SEHNR, CDR2 FQNEAQ (reference sequence). CDR3 size: 14 residues. The CDR3 DNA reads TGTGCCAGCAGCGATCGACAGGGAGACACTGAAGCTTTCTTT. This codes for CASSDRQGDTEAFF.

This clone was counted only a few times. The rearrangement uses TRBV18 and TRBJ1-2, with D possibly matching TRBD1 (6 bases). The CDR3 spans 15 residues. Between the trimmed V and J ends, which lost 6 bases and 1 base, there was a span of 15 bases. Germline-derived CDR1 and CDR2 are KGHSH and LQKENI. In DNA, the CDR3 is TGTGCCAGCTCGCCCATCGGGGGCAGTAACTATGGCTACACCTTC. Translated, it gives CASSPIGGSNYGYTF. Filled out from reference TRBV18 and TRBJ1-2, the complete variable domain reads NAGVMQNPRHLVRRRGQEARLRCSPMKGHSHVYWYRQLPEEGLKFMVYLQKENIIDESGMPKERFSAEFPKEGPSILRIQQVVRGDSAAYFCASSPIGGSNYGYTFGSGTRLTVV.

The chain carries TRBV11-3 and TRBJ2-3; the D gene could be TRBD1 or TRBD2 (6 bases each). The CDR3 contains 14 residues. V was shortened by 2 bases and J by 3 bases, with 9 bases between the two germline ends. Looked up from germline, CDR1 is SGHNT and CDR2 is YENEEA. The DNA for the CDR3 is TGTGCCAGCAGCTTAAAGGGGGGAACAGATACGCAGTATTTT. Translating gives CASSLKGGTDTQYF.

The chain joins TRBV28 to TRBJ1-5; the D is unclear. Germline V CDR1 and CDR2: MDHEN, SYDVKM. The CDR3 length is 13 residues. V was pared by 7 bases and J by 0 bases, with 7 bases between. CDR3 residues: CASTPHSNQPQHF. The CDR3 nucleotides are TGTGCCAGCACCCCCCATAGCAATCAGCCCCAGCATTTT.

The rearrangement uses TRBV28 and TRBJ1-5; D gene ambiguous. This CDR3 has 12 amino acids. Germline V gene sequence: CDR1 MDHEN, CDR2 SYDVKM. V shed 3 bases and J shed 6 bases, with 6 bases lying between them. The CDR3 DNA reads as TGTGCCAGCAGTTTGGGGTTTCAGCCCCAGCATTTT. It yields the protein CASSLGFQPQHF. Together with reference TRBV28 and TRBJ1-5, the CDR3 gives the full variable domain: DVKVTQSSRYLVKRTGEKVFLECVQDMDHENMFWYRQDPGLGLRLIYFSYDVKMKEKGDIPEGYSVSREKKERFSLILESASTNQTSMYLCASSLGFQPQHFGDGTRLSIL.

This clone is a singleton in its sample. The V and J genes are TRBV12-5 and TRBJ1-2, with 7 bases fitting TRBD1. Trimming at V came to 1 base and at J to 6 bases, leaving 5 bases not matched to a gene. The CDR3 length is 14 residues. In germline, CDR1 is LGHNT, CDR2 FRNRAP. CDR3 sequence reads: CASGLAGTANGYTF. In DNA, the CDR3 is TGTGCTAGTGGTTTGGCGGGGACAGCAAATGGCTACACCTTC.

This clone showed up just a few times. V gene TRBV6-1 combines with J gene TRBJ2-7; 7 bases are shared with TRBD1. This CDR3 contains 14 residues. Germline lookup yields CDR1 MNHNS and CDR2 SASEGT. Unmatched junction bases numbered 6, after V lost 1 base and J lost 6 bases. This chain's CDR3 is CASSEVDRNGEQYF. The CDR3 coding sequence is TGTGCCAGCAGTGAAGTGGACAGGAACGGCGAGCAGTACTTC.

This clone has just a few counts. The chain carries TRBV27 and TRBJ1-5; no definite D call. Between the trimmed V and J ends, which lost 2 bases and 5 bases, there was a span of 10 bases. The CDR3 runs 14 residues. Looked up from germline, CDR1 is MNHEY and CDR2 is SMNVEV (reference sequence). In DNA form, the CDR3 reads TGTGCCAGCAGTTTAGGAAGGTGGGATCAGCCCCAGCATTTT. This sequence encodes CASSLGRWDQPQHF.

This clone was seen a single time. Written as DNA, the CDR3 is TGTGCCAGCAGCCCACGGGGGCAGCGGGAGCAGTACTTC. Protein: CASSPRGQREQYF. The rearrangement joins TRBV5-6 to TRBJ2-7, with D perhaps being TRBD1 or TRBD2 (6 bases each). V lost 4 bases and J lost 7, with 15 bases in between. Looked up from germline, CDR1 is SGHDT and CDR2 is YYEEEE. There are 13 residues in the CDR3.

The chain has TRBV27 and TRBJ1-1, with D possibly matching TRBD1 (5 bases). Looked up from germline, CDR1 is MNHEY and CDR2 is SMNVEV (reference sequence). The germline V and J ends were trimmed by 3 bases and 4 bases, with 9 bases remaining between them. CDR3 length: 13 amino acids. CDR3 sequence reads: CASSFRGRTEAFF. The CDR3 nucleotides read TGTGCCAGCAGTTTTAGGGGACGCACTGAAGCTTTCTTT.

This rearrangement joins TRBV25-1 to TRBJ2-5; D gene unclear. The V gene's germline CDR1 is MGHDK and CDR2 SYGVNS. The CDR3 totals 14 residues. The V end lost 5 bases, the J end lost 0 bases, and 10 bases lay between the germline ends. The CDR3 DNA follows: TGTGCCAGCAGTCCGAGCGTGTACCAAGAGACCCAGTACTTC. Amino acid sequence: CASSPSVYQETQYF.

CDR3 sequence (DNA): TGCAGTGCCAGCACAGATACGCAGTATTTT. Translating it yields CSASTDTQYF. This rearrangement joins TRBV20-1 to TRBJ2-3, with unresolved D. With 6 bases removed from V and 0 bases from J, the gap between germline ends came to 1 base. CDR1 DFQATT and CDR2 SNEGSKA come from the germline V gene (reference sequence). This CDR3 region has 10 residues.

The V gene is TRBV28, the J gene TRBJ1-5; possible D gene TRBD1, 6 bases. The CDR3 has 17 amino acids. Germline assignment: CDR1 MDHEN and CDR2 SYDVKM. V dropped 3 bases and J dropped 11 bases, with 26 bases sitting between them. The CDR3 region is CASSFPWARGVPEAQHF. The CDR3 DNA is TGTGCCAGCAGTTTTCCGTGGGCTAGGGGGGTCCCAGAGGCCCAGCATTTT.

The chain is built from TRBV27 and TRBJ2-7; D possibly corresponds to TRBD2 (5 bases). The CDR3 spans 14 residues. Deletions cut 0 bases from V and 5 bases from J, with 11 bases between. Germline V gene lookup returns CDR1 MNHEY and CDR2 SMNVEV (reference sequence). CDR3 protein: CASSLSLSGNEQYF. The CDR3 DNA follows: TGTGCCAGCAGTTTATCCTTATCGGGGAACGAGCAGTACTTC.

The rearrangement links TRBV4-1 to TRBJ1-4, with 10 nucleotides matching TRBD1. The ends lost 3 bases at V and 6 bases at J; junction bases unmatched: 7. The V gene's germline CDR1 is MGHRA and CDR2 YSYEKL. The CDR3 sequence is 16 residues long. The CDR3 sequence: CASSQVGTGVDEKLFF. CDR3 in DNA: TGCGCCAGCAGCCAGGTCGGGACAGGGGTGGATGAAAAACTGTTTTTT.

The CDR3 coding sequence is TGTGCCATCAGTGAGTCCAGACAATATGGCTACACCTTC. Translated: CAISESRQYGYTF. The chain links TRBV10-3 to TRBJ1-2, with D unclear. V was clipped by 0 bases and J by 5 bases, with 7 bases between them. CDR1 and CDR2 (germline): ENHRY, SYGVKD. CDR3 length equals 13 residues.

In its sample, this clone was seen once. The chain recombines TRBV29-1 with TRBJ2-3; D gene uncertain. This CDR3 is built from 15 residues. V shed 6 bases and J shed 0 bases, with 16 bases lying between them. Germline loops: CDR1 SQVTM, CDR2 ANQGSEA. The chain's CDR3 is CSVNQGWVSTDTQYF. As DNA, the CDR3 is TGCAGCGTGAACCAAGGATGGGTTAGCACAGATACGCAGTATTTT.

V usage is TRBV7-6 and J usage is TRBJ1-2; D is unresolved. The germline CDR1 and CDR2 sequences are SGHVS and FNYEAQ. This CDR3 is 16 amino acids long. V lost 5 bases and J 2 bases, leaving 18 bases between the germline ends. CDR3 residues: CASSPERGLLNYGYTF. DNA of the CDR3: TGTGCCAGCAGCCCGGAGAGAGGGCTCCTAAACTATGGCTACACCTTC.

This clone was counted a few times. The chain combines TRBV28 with TRBJ2-1; 10 bases fit TRBD1. CDR1 is MDHEN and CDR2 is SYDVKM in the germline V gene. The CDR3 runs to 21 residues. J was trimmed by 1 base and V by 3 bases; bases with no gene match: 18. The CDR3 loop is CASSLGFMGTGDASSYNEQFF. The CDR3 region has the DNA TGTGCCAGCAGTTTGGGGTTTATGGGGACAGGGGATGCCTCTTCCTACAATGAGCAGTTCTTC.

The genes are TRBV27 and TRBJ2-7; D is uncertain. V lost 6 bases, J lost 0 bases, and 12 bases lay in between. The CDR3 loop spans 14 amino acids. Germline V gene data show CDR1 as MNHEY and CDR2 as SMNVEV (reference sequence). CDR3 amino acids: CASRRALSSYEQYF. CDR3 coding DNA: TGTGCCAGCAGACGGGCTCTAAGCTCCTACGAGCAGTACTTC.

The chain links TRBV7-2 to TRBJ2-3; D is ambiguous. The CDR3 runs 14 residues. The V gene's germline CDR1 is SGHTA and CDR2 FQGNSA. The V and J ends lost 5 bases and 1 base respectively, with 10 bases between them. The CDR3: CASSRSYGTDTQYF. The CDR3 bases are TGTGCCAGCAGCCGCTCCTACGGCACAGATACGCAGTATTTT. Together with reference TRBV7-2 and TRBJ2-3, the CDR3 gives the full variable domain: GAGVSQSPSNKVTEKGKDVELRCDPISGHTALYWYRQSLGQGLEFLIYFQGNSAPDKSGLPSDRFSAERTGGSVSTLTIQRTQQEDSAVYLCASSRSYGTDTQYFGPGTRLTVL.

In its sample, this clone was seen once. CDR3 loop: CASSRLSGDTQYF. The CDR3, as DNA: TGTGCCAGCAGCAGATTGTCGGGCGATACGCAGTATTTT. The V gene is TRBV7-9, the J gene TRBJ2-3; no firm D call. The germline gives CDR1 SEHNR, CDR2 FQNEAQ (reference sequence). Trimming removed 5 bases from V and 6 bases from J, with 12 bases in between. This CDR3 is 13 amino acids long.

V gene TRBV9 combines with J gene TRBJ2-5, with TRBD2 identical over 9 bases. CDR1 and CDR2 (germline): SGDLS, YYNGEE. J gave up 7 bases and V 4 bases, and 11 bases lay outside the gene matches. The CDR3 sequence is 15 residues long. In DNA form, the CDR3 reads TGTGCCAGCAGCCAGCAGGCGGGAGGGCAGGGGACCCAGTACTTC. The encoded protein is CASSQQAGGQGTQYF.